This T cell receptor (beta chain) was observed in a study of T cells after yellow fever vaccination. Study-wide results and limits: Researchers cautioned that FACS-sorted repertoires could harbor abundant clonotypes contaminating from the bulk population.

The germline V gene encodes CDR1 MNHNY and CDR2 SVGAGI (reference sequence). The CDR3 contains 13 residues. V was pared by 7 bases and J by 1 base, with 11 bases between. A universal primer site and UMIs were added as TCR cDNA was made by 5'RACE template switching. TCRdb re-called the 5' RACE reads through MiXCR, storing one row per CDR3 protein. The sample lists 600,000 to 750,000 distinct CDR3 sequences, 10% to 15% seen once, with about 15% in the top ten. This clonotype was seen more than once but under ten times. The antigen is unknown. The sequence derives from a man aged 25-45 years who received the YFV17D yellow fever vaccine. The rearrangement links TRBV6-6 to TRBJ2-7; D not certain. Sequenced material: PBMCs, taken on the day of the yellow fever booster vaccination. The CDR3 DNA follows: TGTGCCAGCATCGGGCCTAGGTCCTACGAGCAGTACTTC. This sequence encodes CASIGPRSYEQYF.